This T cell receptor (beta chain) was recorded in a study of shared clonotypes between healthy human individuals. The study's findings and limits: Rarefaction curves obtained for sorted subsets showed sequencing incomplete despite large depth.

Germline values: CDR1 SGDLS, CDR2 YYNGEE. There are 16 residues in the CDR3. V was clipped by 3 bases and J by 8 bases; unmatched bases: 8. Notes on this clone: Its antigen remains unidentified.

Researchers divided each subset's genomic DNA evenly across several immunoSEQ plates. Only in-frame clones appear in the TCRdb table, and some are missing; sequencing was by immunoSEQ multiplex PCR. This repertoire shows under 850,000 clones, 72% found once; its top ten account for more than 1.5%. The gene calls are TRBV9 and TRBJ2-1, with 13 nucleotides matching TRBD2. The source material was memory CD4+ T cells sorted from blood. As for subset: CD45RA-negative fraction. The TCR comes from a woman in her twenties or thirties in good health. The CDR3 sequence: CASSAPGLAGPHEQFF. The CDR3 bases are TGTGCCAGCAGCGCACCGGGACTAGCGGGACCTCATGAGCAGTTCTTC. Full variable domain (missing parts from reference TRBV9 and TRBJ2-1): DSGVTQTPKHLITATGQRVTLRCSPRSGDLSVYWYQQSLDQGLQFLIQYYNGEERAKGNILERFSAQQFPDLHSELNLSSLELGDSALYFCASSAPGLAGPHEQFFGPGTRLTVL.